The next 29 T cell receptor beta chains were all read from a single sample in a study of blood T cell repertoires in COVID-19. This table comes from immunoSEQ multiplex PCR, and its TCRdb copy is limited to in-frame clones, with some not included. The sample consists of about 220,000 clones, around 90% of them appearing once. Sequenced: PBMCs or T cells enriched from blood (not recorded which). The receptors derive from a man under 40 who had been exposed to COVID-19.

This chain uses TRBV6-5 with TRBJ1-2; possible D gene TRBD1, 5 bases. Germline V gene lookup returns CDR1 MNHEY and CDR2 SVGAGI. This CDR3 is 14 amino acids long. V was cut by 4 bases and J by 2 bases, with 11 bases left in between. CDR3 sequence reads: CASSSPTDNYGYTF. Written as DNA, the CDR3 is TGTGCCAGCAGTTCCCCGACAGACAACTATGGCTACACCTTC.

This chain connects TRBV6-5 to TRBJ1-1; D ambiguous. CDR3 size: 15 residues. The V gene lost 6 bases and the J gene lost 2 bases, with 16 bases spanning the gap. The V gene's germline CDR1 is MNHEY and CDR2 SVGAGI. The CDR3 reads CASRGRGLGNTEAFF. The CDR3 DNA is TGTGCCAGCAGGGGTCGGGGATTGGGAAACACTGAAGCTTTCTTT.

The rearrangement uses TRBV2 and TRBJ1-2, with TRBD1 matching 7 bases. Germline values: CDR1 SNHLY, CDR2 FYNNEI. V lost 9 bases and J lost 1; bases outside the gene matches: 20. The CDR3 has 18 residues. The CDR3 bases are TGTGCCAGAAACCTAGTGAACCCCCCCGACAGGGATAACTATGGCTACACCTTC. Translation gives CARNLVNPPDRDNYGYTF.

This chain connects TRBV10-3 to TRBJ1-1; the match to TRBD1 covers 7 bases. Germline CDR1 is ENHRY and CDR2 is SYGVKD. V shed 5 bases and J 5 bases; nucleotides not matched to a gene: 8. CDR3 length: 14 amino acids. The CDR3 nucleotides read TGTGCCATCAGTAGACAGGGAGAAGAGACTGAAGCTTTCTTT. Its protein product is CAISRQGEETEAFF.

V is TRBV5-1 and J is TRBJ2-7; 7 bases fit TRBD1. CDR3 size: 14 residues. From germline, CDR1 is SGHRS and CDR2 YFSETQ. J gave up 1 base and V 4 bases, and 5 bases lay outside the gene matches. CDR3 region: CASSLTGASYEQYF. The CDR3 coding sequence is TGCGCCAGCAGCCTAACAGGGGCATCCTACGAGCAGTACTTC.

The V call is TRBV2, the J call TRBJ2-7; weak D call: TRBD2 (6 bases). This CDR3 region has 15 residues. Germline V gives CDR1 SNHLY, CDR2 FYNNEI. The V gene lost 8 bases and the J gene lost 4 bases, with 21 bases spanning the gap. The CDR3 region has the DNA TGTGCCAGCTGTCCCAAAACTAGCAGCTCTTACGAGCAGTACTTC. Translation gives CASCPKTSSSYEQYF.

This clone was seen just once. This chain links TRBV29-1 with TRBJ1-2; D call uncertain. The germline gives CDR1 SQVTM, CDR2 ANQGSEA. V was shortened by 2 bases and J by 4 bases, with 8 bases between the two germline ends. This CDR3 has 12 amino acids. The CDR3 DNA reads TGCAGCGTTGAATCCCGGGGCTATGGCTACACCTTC. This gives the protein CSVESRGYGYTF.

This clone was counted a few times. V and J are TRBV11-2 and TRBJ2-7; 10 nucleotides agree with TRBD2. Germline lookup yields CDR1 SGHAT and CDR2 FQNNGV. V gave up 5 bases and J gave up 4 bases; unmatched junction bases: 8. This CDR3 contains 15 residues. The CDR3 sequence: CASSPQRGGRYEQYF. The CDR3 bases are TGTGCCAGCAGCCCCCAGCGGGGGGGCAGGTACGAGCAGTACTTC.

The table lists this clone with many counts. The chain carries TRBV11-3 and TRBJ2-2, with D perhaps TRBD1 (7 bases). Germline CDR1 is SGHNT and CDR2 is YENEEA. With 1 base removed from V and 6 bases from J, the gap between germline ends came to 12 bases. The CDR3 runs 15 residues. The CDR3 bases are TGTGCCAGCAGCTTAGGTGGCAGGGGGGCCGGGGAGCTGTTTTTT. Protein product: CASSLGGRGAGELFF.

The rearrangement uses TRBV7-9 and TRBJ1-5, with D possibly matching TRBD1 (6 bases). Germline V CDR1 and CDR2: SEHNR, FQNEAQ (reference sequence). The ends were cut back, 5 bases at V and 6 bases at J, with 14 bases in the middle. The CDR3 is 14 amino acids. The chain's CDR3 is CASSRGGAGQPQHF. In DNA form, the CDR3 reads TGTGCCAGCAGCCGGGGGGGCGCGGGTCAGCCCCAGCATTTT.

This chain connects TRBV10-3 to TRBJ1-1; the D is unclear. Trimming took off 4 bases at V and 1 base at J, with 10 bases between the two ends. The CDR3 is 14 residues long. Germline V gives CDR1 ENHRY, CDR2 SYGVKD. The CDR3 region has the DNA TGTGCCATCAGTGCGGTCAGGTCGAACACTGAAGCTTTCTTT. This translates into CAISAVRSNTEAFF.

The rearrangement links TRBV9 to TRBJ2-7, with 8 bases aligning to TRBD1. Per germline, CDR1 SGDLS and CDR2 YYNGEE. The CDR3 has 15 amino acids. Germline trimming cut 2 bases from V and 2 bases from J; bases unmatched to any gene: 6. This CDR3 reads CASSVTGASPYEQYF. CDR3 DNA sequence: TGTGCCAGCAGCGTGACAGGGGCCTCCCCCTACGAGCAGTACTTC.

This clone is a singleton in its sample. V gene TRBV5-4 combines with J gene TRBJ1-6, with D perhaps matching TRBD1 (5 bases). The V gene lost 4 bases and the J gene lost 2 bases, with 13 bases spanning the gap. CDR1 is SGHNT and CDR2 is YYREEE in the germline V gene (reference sequence). The CDR3 loop spans 16 amino acids. The CDR3, as DNA: TGTGCCAGCAGCAAAGGGCAGGGTGCCTATAATTCACCCCTCCACTTT. It codes for CASSKGQGAYNSPLHF.

This chain joins TRBV29-1 and TRBJ2-7, with 12 bases that match TRBD2. This CDR3 has 14 residues. Germline V gene data show CDR1 as SQVTM and CDR2 as ANQGSEA. The V gene end was trimmed by 5 bases and the J gene end by 6 bases; junction bases not matched to a gene: 8. The CDR3 reads CSVSSSGGALEQYF. In DNA, the CDR3 is TGCAGCGTTTCTTCTAGCGGGGGGGCCCTCGAGCAGTACTTC.

The chain carries TRBV5-1 and TRBJ2-3, with TRBD2 matching over 9 bases. The germline V gene encodes CDR1 SGHRS and CDR2 YFSETQ. Unmatched junction bases numbered 3, after V lost 0 bases and J lost 1 base. The CDR3 has 16 residues. The DNA for the CDR3 is TGCGCCAGCAGCTTGGAATTAGCGGGGGGCACAGATACGCAGTATTTT. The encoded protein is CASSLELAGGTDTQYF.

This sequence joins TRBV5-4 and TRBJ2-5, with 12 bases lining up with TRBD2. The CDR3 length is 16 residues. The germline V gene has CDR1 SGHNT and CDR2 YYREEE (reference sequence). The V gene end was trimmed by 3 bases and the J gene end by 4 bases; junction bases not matched to a gene: 7. The CDR3 sequence: CASSSLSSGGAETQYF. CDR3 coding DNA: TGTGCCAGCAGCTCACTCTCTAGCGGGGGGGCAGAGACCCAGTACTTC.

This CDR3 reads CASSRQGDVSTDTQYF. The CDR3 coding sequence is TGCGCCAGCAGCCGGCAGGGGGACGTATCCACAGATACGCAGTATTTT. The chain recombines TRBV4-1 with TRBJ2-3, with 7 bases aligning to TRBD1. There are 16 residues in the CDR3. Germline V gene sequence: CDR1 MGHRA, CDR2 YSYEKL. Trimming removed 4 bases from V and 2 bases from J; junction bases left unmatched: 9.

The chain uses TRBV5-1 and TRBJ1-6; tentative D call: TRBD1 (6 bases). The CDR3 runs 14 residues. The V and J ends lost 6 bases and 5 bases respectively, with 12 bases between them. Germline CDR1 SGHRS, CDR2 YFSETQ. The CDR3 is CASTPGTNNSPLHF. DNA of the CDR3: TGCGCCAGCACCCCCGGGACAAATAATTCACCCCTCCACTTT.

This chain connects TRBV3-1 (or the pseudogene TRBV3-2) to TRBJ1-5; D is ambiguous. The V end was cut by 3 bases, the J end by 8 bases, with 8 bases between. Germline V lookup: CDR1 LGHDT, CDR2 YNNKEL (reference sequence). This CDR3 region has 12 residues. This chain's CDR3 is CASSQGPEPQHF. CDR3 DNA: TGTGCCAGCAGCCAGGGCCCGGAGCCCCAGCATTTT.

V gene TRBV29-1 combines with J gene TRBJ1-1, with D possibly being TRBD1 (6 bases). Trimming took 5 bases from V and 3 from J, leaving 10 bases between them. Looked up from germline, CDR1 is SQVTM and CDR2 is ANQGSEA. The CDR3 covers 12 residues. The CDR3 region is CSVQQGYTEAFF. In DNA form, the CDR3 reads TGCAGCGTTCAACAGGGATACACTGAAGCTTTCTTT.

CDR3 in DNA: TGTGCCACCAGCAGAGACCTAACAGGGAGCACTGGAAACACCATATATTTT. Translation: CATSRDLTGSTGNTIYF. V usage is TRBV15 and J usage is TRBJ1-3; possibly TRBD1 for D (6 bases). CDR1 LNHNV and CDR2 YYDKDF come from the germline V gene (reference sequence). The CDR3 is 17 amino acids. V gave up 0 bases and J gave up 2 bases, with 14 bases separating them.

The chain uses TRBV7-8 and TRBJ2-7, with TRBD2 matching 9 bases. The CDR3 contains 15 residues. Losses at the gene ends were 5 bases for V and 7 bases for J; bases not matched to a gene: 12. The germline V gene has CDR1 SGHVS and CDR2 FQNEAQ. The DNA for the CDR3 is TGTGCCAGCAGCCGAGTTGTGGGAGCGGGAGGTGAGCAGTACTTC. The encoded protein is CASSRVVGAGGEQYF.

In DNA form, the CDR3 reads TGCGCCAGCAGCCAAGATTCACAGAGCTACGAGCAGTACTTC. This codes for CASSQDSQSYEQYF. The chain carries TRBV4-3 and TRBJ2-7; D is unclear. The germline gives CDR1 LGHNA, CDR2 YSLEER. There are 14 residues in the CDR3. Trimming shortened V by 0 bases and J by 3 bases, and 9 bases separated the two germline ends.

The chain carries TRBV2 and TRBJ2-3; TRBD2 might be the D (6 bases). V lost 6 bases, J lost 2 bases, and 15 bases lay in between. There are 15 residues in the CDR3. Germline V gene data show CDR1 as SNHLY and CDR2 as FYNNEI. The CDR3 loop reads CASRRRAGTTDTQYF. For the CDR3, the DNA is TGTGCCAGCAGAAGACGGGCGGGGACCACAGATACGCAGTATTTT.

This chain joins TRBV30 and TRBJ2-1, with D possibly being TRBD2 (6 bases). Germline-derived CDR1 and CDR2 are GTSNPN and SVGIG (reference sequence). This CDR3 has 13 residues. V was shortened by 2 bases and J by 7 bases, with 12 bases between the two germline ends. CDR3 DNA: TGTGCCTGGAGTCCAACTAGCCCAAATGAGCAGTTCTTC. Residues: CAWSPTSPNEQFF. The full variable domain, its missing parts supplied by reference TRBV30 and TRBJ2-1, is SQTIHQWPATLVQPVGSPLSLECTVEGTSNPNLYWYRQAAGRGLQLLFYSVGIGQISSEVPQNLSASRPQDRQFILSSKKLLLSDSGFYLCAWSPTSPNEQFFGPGTRLTVL.

As DNA, the CDR3 is TGTGCCAGCAGTTTAGCAGGGGCCGACAAAAACATTCAGTACTTC. This sequence encodes CASSLAGADKNIQYF. The chain couples TRBV27 to TRBJ2-4; D is perhaps TRBD1 (6 bases). Trimming stripped 2 bases from V and 3 bases from J, with 11 bases between. From germline, CDR1 is MNHEY and CDR2 SMNVEV (reference sequence). CDR3 size: 15 residues.

The J gene is TRBJ2-3, the V gene TRBV7-2; perhaps TRBD2 as D (6 bases). Trimming removed 0 bases from V and 2 bases from J, with 12 bases in between. Germline CDR1 SGHTA, CDR2 FQGNSA. The CDR3 loop spans 16 amino acids. CDR3: CASSLATGGDTDTQYF. DNA for the CDR3: TGTGCCAGCAGCTTAGCAACAGGAGGGGACACAGATACGCAGTATTTT.

The genes are TRBV2 and TRBJ2-6, with D possibly being TRBD1 (5 bases). The CDR3 runs 14 residues. Germline assignment: CDR1 SNHLY and CDR2 FYNNEI. Trimming took off 11 bases at V and 0 bases at J, with 11 bases between the two ends. Here the CDR3 reads CALGRDSGANVLTF. CDR3 DNA: TGTGCCTTGGGGCGCGACTCTGGGGCCAACGTCCTGACTTTC.

The rearrangement joins TRBV7-9 to TRBJ2-1; the D gene is possibly TRBD2 (6 bases). Trimming pared 7 bases from V and 8 bases from J, leaving 12 bases between. The CDR3 loop spans 12 amino acids. Per germline, CDR1 SEHNR and CDR2 FQNEAQ (reference sequence). The chain's CDR3 is CASTRDSDEQFF. The CDR3 DNA reads TGTGCCAGCACTCGGGACTCTGATGAGCAGTTCTTC.